This T cell receptor beta chain was observed in a study of OX40 agonist ivuxolimab in advanced cancers. Study findings and constraints: Near-lowest levels of clonal expansion characterized partial responders at 0.1-3.0 mg/kg.

With respect to this clone: Antigen: not known.

Per germline, CDR1 SNHLY and CDR2 FYNNEI. There are 14 residues in the CDR3. V shed 5 bases and J shed 0 bases, with 10 bases lying between them. Here immunoSEQ multiplex PCR was the method, and the copy in TCRdb shows in-frame clones only, minus some. This table holds tens of thousands of clones, about nine tenths found once. This TCR was recovered from an adult with an advanced solid tumor such as melanoma, head and neck, liver or kidney cancer. The J gene is TRBJ1-2, the V gene TRBV2; D unresolved. Specimen: CD4+ or CD8+ T cells sorted from blood, collected in a trial of the OX40 agonist ivuxolimab. For the CDR3, the DNA is TGTGCCAGCAGTCCGGGATCTGCTAACTATGGCTACACCTTC. Translated: CASSPGSANYGYTF.